This T cell receptor (beta chain) was recorded in a study of beta chain features in type 1 diabetes. This clone was recorded a few times. The antigen is unknown. Expressed TCRB transcripts were sequenced because the entire RNA isolate underwent reverse transcription. The average output of naive, central memory and regulatory T cell samples was approximately 3.7 million reads. TCRdb's table, derived via immunoSEQ multiplex PCR, lists solely in-frame clones and lacks some. The sample has 150,000 to 200,000 clones, around 8.3% seen once. Averaging approximately 0.11 L, one heparinised blood draw was given by each donor. Findings and limits, study-wide: Across all four CD4+ subsets, people with type 1 diabetes showed modestly shorter TCRB CDR3s. For type 1 diabetes patients, VDJ junctions showed fewer insertions and more deletions. The study found that naive, central memory and Treg TCRB repertoires appeared more similar in patients than in healthy donors.

The CDR3 contains 13 residues. Deletions cut 5 bases from V and 9 bases from J, with 13 bases between. Germline V gene sequence: CDR1 SGHTA, CDR2 FQGNSA. This chain connects TRBV7-2 to TRBJ1-4, with D possibly being TRBD1 (6 bases). The sample consisted of central memory CD4+ T cells from blood. The receptor's source is a young woman with type 1 diabetes. The CDR3: CASSPQGRQKLFF. The CDR3 nucleotides are TGTGCCAGCAGCCCTCAGGGGCGGCAAAAACTGTTTTTT.